Shown below are 15 T cell receptor beta chains from a single sample sequenced in a study of technical replicates of blood from several donors. The assay was immunoSEQ multiplex PCR, and TCRdb's table has in-frame clones only and misses some. The table includes some 66,000 clones, roughly 90% detected once. The specimen sequenced was PBMCs. The receptors stem from a human donor in good health. Some clones in this sample may be carry-over from other donors' samples.

The V call is TRBV14, the J call TRBJ2-7, with no clear D. Trimming shortened V by 4 bases and J by 5 bases, and 6 bases separated the two germline ends. CDR3 size: 11 residues. Germline V gene data show CDR1 as SGHDN and CDR2 as FVKESK. The CDR3 nucleotides read TGTGCCAGCAGCCGTCTAAACGAGCAGTACTTC. It translates to CASSRLNEQYF.

The chain is built from TRBV6-5 and TRBJ2-3, with TRBD1 matching 8 bases. Germline V gene sequence: CDR1 MNHEY, CDR2 SVGAGI. The length of the CDR3 is 14 residues. J was trimmed by 2 bases and V by 8 bases; bases with no gene match: 6. CDR3 sequence reads: CASSRQGITDTQYF. CDR3 in DNA: TGTGCCAGCTCAAGACAGGGGATCACAGATACGCAGTATTTT.

This clone was counted once. Different DNA sequences within this sample yield the same CDR3. This chain links TRBV19 with TRBJ1-2; TRBD1 is a possible D gene (6 bases). Trimming pared 0 bases from V and 4 bases from J, leaving 9 bases between. From germline, CDR1 is LNHDA and CDR2 SQIVND (reference sequence). The length of the CDR3 is 14 residues. CDR3 bases: TGTGCCAGTAGTATAGAAACAGGGATCTATGGCTACACCTTC. Protein: CASSIETGIYGYTF.

The V gene is TRBV27, the J gene TRBJ1-1, with 8 bases matching TRBD1. V shed 5 bases, J shed 0 bases, and the junction held 11 bases outside the gene matches. The germline V gene has CDR1 MNHEY and CDR2 SMNVEV (reference sequence). The CDR3 has 17 amino acids. The CDR3 loop is CASSIRIIRGLNTEAFF. CDR3 DNA sequence: TGTGCCAGCAGTATCCGAATAATCAGGGGGCTGAACACTGAAGCTTTCTTT.

This clone has only one observation. The chain joins TRBV5-1 to TRBJ2-5; the D is unclear. The CDR3 is made up of 14 amino acids. Germline V gene sequence: CDR1 SGHRS, CDR2 YFSETQ. Trimming took 0 bases from V and 0 from J, leaving 6 bases between them. CDR3: CASSLAANQETQYF. The CDR3 region has the DNA TGCGCCAGCAGCTTGGCCGCTAACCAAGAGACCCAGTACTTC.

The chain links TRBV2 to TRBJ2-1, with 11 bases aligning to TRBD1. The V and J ends lost 4 bases and 6 bases, in that order; junction bases with no gene match: 5. This CDR3 has 15 amino acids. The germline gives CDR1 SNHLY, CDR2 FYNNEI. For the CDR3, the DNA is TGTGCCAGCAGTGGGACAGGGGGCGCAAGCAATGAGCAGTTCTTC. The encoded protein is CASSGTGGASNEQFF.

The chain uses TRBV7-2 and TRBJ2-5; TRBD2 agrees at 10 bases. Germline V lookup: CDR1 SGHTA, CDR2 FQGNSA. The V gene end was trimmed by 0 bases and the J gene end by 5 bases; junction bases not matched to a gene: 3. CDR3 size: 15 residues. Written as DNA, the CDR3 is TGTGCCAGCAGCTTAGCAGCGGGGGGGAGGGAGACCCAGTACTTC. It is translated as CASSLAAGGRETQYF. Supplemented by reference TRBV7-2 and TRBJ2-5, the full variable domain reads GAGVSQSPSNKVTEKGKDVELRCDPISGHTALYWYRQSLGQGLEFLIYFQGNSAPDKSGLPSDRFSAERTGGSVSTLTIQRTQQEDSAVYLCASSLAAGGRETQYFGPGTRLLVL.

This clone has only one observation. The chain has TRBV2 and TRBJ1-2; weak D call: TRBD1 (5 bases). Deletions cut 2 bases from V and 6 bases from J, with 22 bases between. The CDR3 is 17 residues long. The germline V gene has CDR1 SNHLY and CDR2 FYNNEI. The CDR3 DNA sequence: TGTGCCAGCAGTGAATTATATAGGCAGGGTGTACGGGATGGCTACACCTTC. Its protein is CASSELYRQGVRDGYTF.

V usage is TRBV29-1 and J usage is TRBJ2-1; 7 nucleotides agree with TRBD1. The CDR3 totals 15 residues. Losses at the gene ends were 7 bases for V and 2 bases for J; bases not matched to a gene: 11. The V gene's germline CDR1 is SQVTM and CDR2 ANQGSEA. The CDR3 DNA sequence: TGCAGCGCCGCAGGACCCGGGACAGCCTACAATGAGCAGTTCTTC. It codes for CSAAGPGTAYNEQFF.

This chain links TRBV29-1 with TRBJ2-7; 9 positions agree with TRBD1. The CDR3 has 14 residues. Germline CDR1 is SQVTM and CDR2 is ANQGSEA. Trimming at V came to 7 bases and at J to 5 bases, leaving 12 bases not matched to a gene. The CDR3 spells CSAPSPGQGNEQYF. The CDR3 region has the DNA TGCAGCGCCCCCAGTCCGGGACAGGGTAACGAGCAGTACTTC.

The CDR3 sequence: CASGWEGNNEQFF. The CDR3 region has the DNA TGCGCCAGCGGTTGGGAGGGCAACAATGAGCAGTTCTTC. This rearrangement joins TRBV4-1 to TRBJ2-1, with 7 bases identical to TRBD2. The CDR3 extends over 13 amino acids. After removal of 8 bases from V and 5 bases from J, the junction contained 6 bases not matched to a gene. Per germline, CDR1 MGHRA and CDR2 YSYEKL.

The gene calls are TRBV6-1 and TRBJ1-5; 9 nucleotides match TRBD1. The germline gives CDR1 MNHNS, CDR2 SASEGT. Losses at the gene ends were 2 bases for V and 7 bases for J; bases not matched to a gene: 9. This CDR3 has 16 residues. The CDR3 coding sequence is TGTGCCAGCAGTGAAAGTAGGGGACAGGGCTGGCAGCCCCAGCATTTT. It specifies CASSESRGQGWQPQHF.

The gene calls are TRBV7-9 and TRBJ2-1; 11 bases line up with TRBD2. The CDR3 totals 19 residues. Trimming at V came to 0 bases and at J to 6 bases, leaving 13 bases not matched to a gene. Looked up from germline, CDR1 is SEHNR and CDR2 is FQNEAQ (reference sequence). The CDR3 sequence is CASSLARLAGGFRSNEQFF. DNA of the CDR3: TGTGCCAGCAGCTTAGCGCGATTAGCGGGAGGGTTTCGGAGCAATGAGCAGTTCTTC.

This rearrangement joins TRBV5-4 to TRBJ2-7; 10 bases line up with TRBD2. The CDR3 consists of 14 residues. J was trimmed by 6 bases and V by 3 bases; bases with no gene match: 6. CDR1 and CDR2 (germline): SGHNT, YYREEE (reference sequence). The CDR3 DNA is TGTGCCAGCAGCTGGGGGCAGCGGGGGGGCGAGCAGTACTTC. Its protein product is CASSWGQRGGEQYF.

This clone has a single count. The chain links TRBV11-1 to TRBJ2-1; D is perhaps TRBD2 (5 bases). CDR1 is SGHAT, CDR2 FQDESV, per germline (reference sequence). Trimming shortened V by 5 bases and J by 10 bases, and 12 bases separated the two germline ends. This CDR3 is 12 amino acids long. The CDR3 DNA reads as TGTGCCAGCAGCCCCGGACTGGGCGAGCAGTTCTTC. Protein product: CASSPGLGEQFF.